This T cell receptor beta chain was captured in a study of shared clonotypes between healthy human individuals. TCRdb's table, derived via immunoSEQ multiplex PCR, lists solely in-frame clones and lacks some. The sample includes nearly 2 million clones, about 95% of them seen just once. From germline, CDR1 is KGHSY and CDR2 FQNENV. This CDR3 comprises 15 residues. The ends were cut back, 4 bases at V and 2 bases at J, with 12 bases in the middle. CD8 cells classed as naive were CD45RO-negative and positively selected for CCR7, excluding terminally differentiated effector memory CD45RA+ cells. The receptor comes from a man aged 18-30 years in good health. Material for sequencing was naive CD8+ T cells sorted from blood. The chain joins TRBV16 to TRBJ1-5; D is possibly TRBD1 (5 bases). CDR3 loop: CASSRTGDRNQPQHF. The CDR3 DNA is TGTGCCAGCAGCCGAACAGGAGATCGCAATCAGCCCCAGCATTTT.